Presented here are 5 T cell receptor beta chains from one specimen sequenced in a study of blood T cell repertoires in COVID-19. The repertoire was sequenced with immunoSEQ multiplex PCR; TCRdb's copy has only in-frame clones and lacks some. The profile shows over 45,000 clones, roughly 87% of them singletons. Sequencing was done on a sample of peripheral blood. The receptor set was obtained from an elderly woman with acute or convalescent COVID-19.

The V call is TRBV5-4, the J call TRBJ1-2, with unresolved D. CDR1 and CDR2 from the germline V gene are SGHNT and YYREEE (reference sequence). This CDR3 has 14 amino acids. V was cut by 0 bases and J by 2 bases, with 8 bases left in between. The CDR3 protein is CASSLVGQNYGYTF. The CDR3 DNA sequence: TGTGCCAGCAGCTTGGTTGGGCAGAACTATGGCTACACCTTC.

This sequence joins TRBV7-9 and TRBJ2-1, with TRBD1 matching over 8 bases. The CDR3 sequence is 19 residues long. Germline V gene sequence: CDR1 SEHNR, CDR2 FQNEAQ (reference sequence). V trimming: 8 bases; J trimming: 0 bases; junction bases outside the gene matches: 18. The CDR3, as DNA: TGTGCCAGCGGCCTATGGGGGACAGGTAACCTTCACTCCTACAATGAGCAGTTCTTC. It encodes CASGLWGTGNLHSYNEQFF.

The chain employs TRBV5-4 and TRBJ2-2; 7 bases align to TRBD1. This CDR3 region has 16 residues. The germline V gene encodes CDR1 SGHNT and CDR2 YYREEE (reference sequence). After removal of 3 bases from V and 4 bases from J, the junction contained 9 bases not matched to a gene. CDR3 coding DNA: TGTGCCAGCAGCTCCCCCGGGACAGCGTCCACCGGGGAGCTGTTTTTT. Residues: CASSSPGTASTGELFF.

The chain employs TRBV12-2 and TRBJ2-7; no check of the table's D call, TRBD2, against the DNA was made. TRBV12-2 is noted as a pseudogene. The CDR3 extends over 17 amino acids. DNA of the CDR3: TGTGCAAGTCGCTTGATGACTAGCGGGGGGGGTTTATACGAGCAGTACGTC. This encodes CASRLMTSGGGLYEQYV.

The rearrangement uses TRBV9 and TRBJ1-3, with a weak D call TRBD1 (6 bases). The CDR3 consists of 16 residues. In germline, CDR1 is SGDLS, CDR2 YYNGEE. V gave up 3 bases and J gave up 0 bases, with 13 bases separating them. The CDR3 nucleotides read TGTGCCAGCAGCGCCCGGACAGACATCTCTGGAAACACCATATATTTT. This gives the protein CASSARTDISGNTIYF.